One and the same sample provided the 27 T cell receptor beta chains below, sequenced in a study of blood T cells in healthy people across ages. With a J-beta primer mix and a sample-barcoded 5' primer, a second PCR ran roughly 6 to 11 cycles. Via MiXCR, TCRdb re-called the 5' RACE reads, giving one row per CDR3 protein. The sample contains 900,000 to 950,000 distinct CDR3 sequences, 29% of which appear only once. These same records also appear under a second study, on T cells of mothers and their children.

The sequenced material came from blood. These receptors all stem from a woman aged 40 to 55 in good health.

About this clonotype itself: A read error may explain this, as a much larger clone is one base away. For the CDR3, the DNA is TGTGCCAGCAGTTCCTACAGGCTTAGCACAGATGCGCAGTATTTT. Its translation is CASSSYRLSTDAQYF. The chain uses TRBV12-3 or TRBV12-4 and TRBJ2-3, with D maybe TRBD1 (5 bases). The CDR3 has 15 residues.

This clonotype has ten or more counts. This sequence joins TRBV7-2 and TRBJ2-7; 12 bases are shared with TRBD2. The CDR3 is 15 residues long. The junction had 7 bases not matched to a gene; V was cut back by 3 bases and J by 7 bases. CDR1 SGHTA and CDR2 FQGNSA come from the germline V gene. The CDR3 coding sequence is TGTGCCAGCAGCTTTAGGACTAGCGGGGTCACTGAGCAGTACTTC. Translated, it gives CASSFRTSGVTEQYF.

This clonotype showed up just a few times. The chain recombines TRBV12-3 or TRBV12-4 with TRBJ2-3; D unclear. Trimming stripped 3 bases from V and 2 bases from J, with 12 bases between. This CDR3 spans 15 amino acids. CDR3 DNA sequence: TGTGCCAGCAGTTTCGCAGGTGGATTCACAGATACGCAGTATTTT. It codes for CASSFAGGFTDTQYF.

The CDR3 DNA is TGTGCCAGCAGCACAGGGTTCGAGCAGTACTTC. Translation: CASSTGFEQYF. The rearrangement links TRBV11-2 to TRBJ2-7; possibly TRBD1 for D (6 bases). The CDR3 is made up of 11 amino acids. Germline lookup yields CDR1 SGHAT and CDR2 FQNNGV. Trimming took 5 bases from V and 6 from J, leaving 8 bases between them.

The chain carries TRBV24-1 and TRBJ2-6; TRBD2 is a possible D gene (5 bases). Germline V CDR1 and CDR2: KGHDR, SFDVKD. Between the trimmed V and J ends, which lost 9 bases and 3 bases, there was a span of 14 bases. The CDR3 runs to 15 residues. CDR3 in amino acids: CATGGNGLGANVLTF. The CDR3 DNA reads as TGTGCCACCGGAGGCAATGGGCTTGGGGCCAACGTCCTGACTTTC.

This clonotype was picked up many times. The gene calls are TRBV6-2 or TRBV6-3 and TRBJ2-5; tentatively, D is TRBD2 (6 bases). CDR1 and CDR2 from the germline V gene are MNHEY and SVGEGT. V was clipped by 2 bases and J by 5 bases, with 12 bases between them. The CDR3 totals 14 residues. CDR3 protein: CASSYGTASETQYF. CDR3 DNA sequence: TGTGCCAGCAGTTACGGGACTGCCTCGGAGACCCAGTACTTC.

This clonotype was seen ten or more times. The chain is built from TRBV27 and TRBJ2-4, with 7 bases aligning to TRBD1. Germline V gene lookup returns CDR1 MNHEY and CDR2 SMNVEV (reference sequence). V shed 5 bases and J 4 bases; nucleotides not matched to a gene: 2. This CDR3 spans 13 amino acids. The DNA of the CDR3 is TGTGCCAGCAGTCCGGGACAGAAAAACATTCAGTACTTC. It is translated as CASSPGQKNIQYF.

On this clonotype itself: A much larger clone differs from this one at a single base, so this may be a read error. The chain uses TRBV6-4 and TRBJ1-6; the D is unclear. Germline values: CDR1 MRHNA, CDR2 SNTAGT. V was shortened by 4 bases and J by 8 bases, with 12 bases between the two germline ends. The CDR3 length is 14 residues. Here the CDR3 DNA reads TGTGCCAGCAGTGTCATGGGTGGTGATTCACCCCTCCACTTT. Its protein is CASSVMGGDSPLHF.

Only a few counts were recorded for this clonotype. This may be a read error: a much more frequent sequence differs by one nucleotide. The chain joins TRBV6-4 to TRBJ2-7; the D is unclear. This CDR3 has 13 residues. V was clipped by 2 bases and J by 7 bases, with 12 bases between them. Looked up from germline, CDR1 is MRHNA and CDR2 is SNTAGT. The CDR3 reads CASSDAKQNEQYF. Written as DNA, the CDR3 is TGTGCCAGCAGTGACGCCAAGCAAAATGAGCAGTACTTC.

This clonotype was observed many times. The chain couples TRBV7-2 to TRBJ2-1, with 11 positions matching TRBD2. Germline V gene data show CDR1 as SGHTA and CDR2 as FQGNSA. The CDR3 spans 14 residues. V gave up 7 bases and J gave up 3 bases; unmatched junction bases: 2. This chain's CDR3 is CASTSGGFYNEQFF. The CDR3 bases are TGTGCCAGCACTAGCGGGGGGTTCTACAATGAGCAGTTCTTC.

This clonotype showed up just a few times. CDR3: CASSIDPGQPQHF. CDR3 nucleotide sequence: TGTGCCAGCAGCATAGACCCCGGTCAGCCCCAGCATTTT. The J gene is TRBJ1-5, the V gene TRBV7-2; D is uncertain. The CDR3 is 13 residues long. V was shortened by 5 bases and J by 6 bases, with 11 bases between the two germline ends. Looked up from germline, CDR1 is SGHTA and CDR2 is FQGNSA.

The CDR3 DNA reads TGTGCCAGCAGCCTGACTAGCGGGGTGACCTACGAGCAGTACTTC. It translates to CASSLTSGVTYEQYF. V and J are TRBV14 and TRBJ2-7; 11 positions match TRBD2. The length of the CDR3 is 15 residues. V lost 4 bases and J lost 2; bases outside the gene matches: 4. Germline V gene data show CDR1 as SGHDN and CDR2 as FVKESK. Full variable domain (rest looked up from reference TRBV14 and TRBJ2-7): EAGVTQFPSHSVIEKGQTVTLRCDPISGHDNLYWYRRVMGKEIKFLLHFVKESKQDESGMPNNRFLAERTGGTYSTLKVQPAELEDSGVYFCASSLTSGVTYEQYFGPGTRLTVT.

V is TRBV20-1 and J is TRBJ2-4; TRBD2 agrees at 9 bases. The J call is uncertain, as TRBJ2-7 better fits the DNA end. The length of the CDR3 is 15 residues. The germline V gene encodes CDR1 DFQATT and CDR2 SNEGSKA (reference sequence). In DNA, the CDR3 is TGCAGTGCTAGACCCTTAGCGGGAGATTCCTACGAGCAGTACTTC. Translated, it gives CSARPLAGDSYEQYF.

There are many counts of this clonotype. The chain carries TRBV5-1 and TRBJ2-6; D might be TRBD2 (5 bases). V shed 4 bases and J shed 3 bases, with 14 bases lying between them. Germline-derived CDR1 and CDR2 are SGHRS and YFSETQ. This CDR3 region has 16 residues. The CDR3 region is CASSPEAGLGANVLTF. CDR3 coding DNA: TGCGCCAGCAGCCCTGAGGCGGGCCTTGGGGCCAACGTCCTGACTTTC.

This clonotype was observed a few times. The chain recombines TRBV6-1 with TRBJ1-1; D gene unclear. Germline V gene data show CDR1 as MNHNS and CDR2 as SASEGT. V lost 2 bases, J lost 1 base, and 5 bases lay in between. This CDR3 has 13 amino acids. CDR3 DNA: TGTGCCAGCAGTGAACGGGGGAACACTGAAGCTTTCTTT. Its protein product is CASSERGNTEAFF.

This chain links TRBV20-1 with TRBJ2-4, with TRBD2 as a possible D gene (7 bases). There are 13 residues in the CDR3. Trimming cost V 6 bases and J 8 bases, with 17 bases left between them. Germline CDR1 reads DFQATT; CDR2 reads SNEGSKA (reference sequence). The CDR3 region is CSAEGGVNDIQYF. Here the CDR3 DNA reads TGCAGTGCCGAGGGGGGGGTAAACGACATTCAGTACTTC.

The chain employs TRBV5-1 and TRBJ2-2; D not certain. The CDR3 totals 14 residues. In germline, CDR1 is SGHRS, CDR2 YFSETQ. The V end lost 6 bases, the J end lost 5 bases, and 14 bases lay between the germline ends. CDR3 amino acids: CASNTMGATGELFF. In DNA form, the CDR3 reads TGCGCCAGCAACACGATGGGCGCGACCGGGGAGCTGTTTTTT.

The chain has TRBV28 and TRBJ2-1, with D possibly being TRBD2 (7 bases). Trimming pared 6 bases from V and 7 bases from J, leaving 16 bases between. CDR1 MDHEN and CDR2 SYDVKM come from the germline V gene. This CDR3 has 14 amino acids. DNA for the CDR3: TGTGCCAGCAGCTTTTCGGGGGGCCATAATGAGCAGTTCTTC. It yields the protein CASSFSGGHNEQFF.

This clonotype appeared a few times. The V and J genes are TRBV28 and TRBJ2-1; the match to TRBD2 covers 7 bases. The CDR3 is 19 residues long. V lost 7 bases and J lost 2; bases outside the gene matches: 20. Germline CDR1 MDHEN, CDR2 SYDVKM. In nucleotides, the CDR3 is TGTGCCAGCAACTACCGGGGGGTGGTACGCCCGAATACCTACAATGAGCAGTTCTTC. This codes for CASNYRGVVRPNTYNEQFF.

The rearrangement joins TRBV11-2 to TRBJ2-1; TRBD2 might be the D (6 bases). V gave up 5 bases and J gave up 10 bases, with 15 bases separating them. CDR1 SGHAT and CDR2 FQNNGV come from the germline V gene. The CDR3 extends over 13 amino acids. The CDR3 sequence is CASSRGPRGEQFF. The CDR3 nucleotides are TGTGCCAGCAGCCGGGGACCTCGGGGGGAGCAGTTCTTC. Full variable domain (outside the CDR3, taken from reference TRBV11-2 and TRBJ2-1): EAGVAQSPRYKIIEKRQSVAFWCNPISGHATLYWYQQILGQGPKLLIQFQNNGVVDDSQLPKDRFSAERLKGVDSTLKIQPAKLEDSAVYLCASSRGPRGEQFFGPGTRLTVL.

The V gene is TRBV27, the J gene TRBJ1-1; a weak D match, TRBD1 (5 bases). The CDR3 is 13 amino acids. CDR1 is MNHEY, CDR2 SMNVEV, per germline (reference sequence). V was trimmed by 0 bases and J by 6 bases, leaving 8 bases between them. CDR3 region: CASSLSLGAEAFF. The CDR3 DNA reads TGTGCCAGCAGTTTATCGTTAGGGGCTGAAGCTTTCTTT.

This chain connects TRBV7-4 to TRBJ2-1; D is unclear. The V and J ends lost 3 bases and 6 bases respectively, with 21 bases between them. Germline V gene sequence: CDR1 SGHVT, CDR2 SQSDAQ. This CDR3 spans 17 amino acids. The CDR3 bases are TGTGCCAGCAGCTTCTCATGGTGGCAGTGGGATTCCAATGAGCAGTTCTTC. It is translated as CASSFSWWQWDSNEQFF.

This clonotype has a handful of counts. V usage is TRBV20-1 and J usage is TRBJ2-1, with D tentatively TRBD2 (6 bases). Germline CDR1 DFQATT, CDR2 SNEGSKA (reference sequence). The V and J ends lost 1 base and 8 bases respectively, with 21 bases between them. The CDR3 covers 16 residues. The CDR3 here is CSARALRRGPTYEQFF. DNA of the CDR3: TGCAGTGCTAGAGCCCTGCGGAGGGGACCAACGTATGAGCAGTTCTTC.

CDR3 sequence: CASTYQTGNYGYTF. The CDR3 DNA follows: TGTGCCAGCACCTATCAGACAGGCAACTATGGCTACACCTTC. This chain connects TRBV5-5 to TRBJ1-2, with D tentatively TRBD1 (6 bases). This CDR3 has 14 residues. Germline V gene data show CDR1 as SGHKS and CDR2 as YYEKEE (reference sequence). V lost 6 bases, J lost 2 bases, and 14 bases lay in between.

There are many counts of this clonotype. This chain links TRBV7-2 with TRBJ1-2; a possible D gene is TRBD1 (5 bases). Germline V gives CDR1 SGHTA, CDR2 FQGNSA. Trimming cost V 3 bases and J 8 bases, with 10 bases left between them. The CDR3 extends over 12 amino acids. The CDR3, as DNA: TGTGCCAGCAGCTTTAGACAGTTCGGCTACACCTTC. Protein: CASSFRQFGYTF.

J is TRBJ1-1 and V is TRBV6-2 or TRBV6-3; 7 bases line up with TRBD1. The length of the CDR3 is 15 residues. Germline CDR1 and CDR2: MNHEY and SVGEGT. With 4 bases clipped from V and 0 bases from J, the junction kept 5 bases outside the gene matches. The CDR3, as DNA: TGTGCCAGCAGTTTTACGGGACAGCTGAACACTGAAGCTTTCTTT. This encodes CASSFTGQLNTEAFF.

This clonotype was seen more than once but under ten times. V and J are TRBV20-1 and TRBJ2-1; D is possibly TRBD2 (5 bases). Germline lookup yields CDR1 DFQATT and CDR2 SNEGSKA (reference sequence). The V and J ends lost 6 bases and 0 bases respectively, with 15 bases between them. This CDR3 is built from 15 residues. The CDR3 loop reads CSAHIAPSSYNEQFF. The DNA for the CDR3 is TGCAGTGCGCATATAGCGCCGAGCTCCTACAATGAGCAGTTCTTC.